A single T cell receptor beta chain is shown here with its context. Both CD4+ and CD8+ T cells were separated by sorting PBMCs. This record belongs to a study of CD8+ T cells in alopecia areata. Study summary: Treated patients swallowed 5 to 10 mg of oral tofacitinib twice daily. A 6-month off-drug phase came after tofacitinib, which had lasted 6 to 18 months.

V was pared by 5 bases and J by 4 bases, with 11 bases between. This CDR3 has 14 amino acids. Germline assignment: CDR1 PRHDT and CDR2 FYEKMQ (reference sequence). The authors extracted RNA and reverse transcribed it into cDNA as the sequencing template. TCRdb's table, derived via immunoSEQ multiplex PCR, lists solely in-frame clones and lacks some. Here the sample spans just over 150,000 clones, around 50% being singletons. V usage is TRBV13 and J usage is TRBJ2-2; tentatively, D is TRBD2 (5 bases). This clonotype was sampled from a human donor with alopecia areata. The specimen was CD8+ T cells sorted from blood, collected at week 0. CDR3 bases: TGTGCCAGCAGCCCTGGACGGGGCACCGGGGAGCTGTTTTTT. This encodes CASSPGRGTGELFF.